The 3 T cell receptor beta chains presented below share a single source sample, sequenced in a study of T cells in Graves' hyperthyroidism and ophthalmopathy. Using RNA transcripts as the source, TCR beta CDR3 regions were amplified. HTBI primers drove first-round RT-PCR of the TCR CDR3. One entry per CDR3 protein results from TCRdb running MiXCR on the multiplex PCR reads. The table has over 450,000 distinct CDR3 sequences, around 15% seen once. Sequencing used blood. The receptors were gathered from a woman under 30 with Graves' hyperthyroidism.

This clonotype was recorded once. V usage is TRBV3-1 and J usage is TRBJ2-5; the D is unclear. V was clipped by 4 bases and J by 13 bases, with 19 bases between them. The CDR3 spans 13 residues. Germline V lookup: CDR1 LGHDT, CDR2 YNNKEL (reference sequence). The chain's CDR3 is CASSPDRNAVGYF. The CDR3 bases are TGTGCCAGCAGCCCTGACCGGAACGCAGTCGGGTACTTC.

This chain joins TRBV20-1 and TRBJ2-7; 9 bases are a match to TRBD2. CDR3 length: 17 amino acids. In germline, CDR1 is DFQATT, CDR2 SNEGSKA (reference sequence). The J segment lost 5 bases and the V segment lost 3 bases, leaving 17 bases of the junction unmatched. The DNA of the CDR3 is TGCAGTGCTAGTGTAGCGGGAGACACCCCAACGTATGACGAGCAGTACTTC. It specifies CSASVAGDTPTYDEQYF.

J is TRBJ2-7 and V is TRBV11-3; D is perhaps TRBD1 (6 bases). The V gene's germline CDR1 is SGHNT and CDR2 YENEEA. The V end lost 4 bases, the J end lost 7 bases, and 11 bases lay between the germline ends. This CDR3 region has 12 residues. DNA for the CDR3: TGTGCCAGCAGCTGGGGGACAACGGAGCAGTACGTC. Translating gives CASSWGTTEQYV.